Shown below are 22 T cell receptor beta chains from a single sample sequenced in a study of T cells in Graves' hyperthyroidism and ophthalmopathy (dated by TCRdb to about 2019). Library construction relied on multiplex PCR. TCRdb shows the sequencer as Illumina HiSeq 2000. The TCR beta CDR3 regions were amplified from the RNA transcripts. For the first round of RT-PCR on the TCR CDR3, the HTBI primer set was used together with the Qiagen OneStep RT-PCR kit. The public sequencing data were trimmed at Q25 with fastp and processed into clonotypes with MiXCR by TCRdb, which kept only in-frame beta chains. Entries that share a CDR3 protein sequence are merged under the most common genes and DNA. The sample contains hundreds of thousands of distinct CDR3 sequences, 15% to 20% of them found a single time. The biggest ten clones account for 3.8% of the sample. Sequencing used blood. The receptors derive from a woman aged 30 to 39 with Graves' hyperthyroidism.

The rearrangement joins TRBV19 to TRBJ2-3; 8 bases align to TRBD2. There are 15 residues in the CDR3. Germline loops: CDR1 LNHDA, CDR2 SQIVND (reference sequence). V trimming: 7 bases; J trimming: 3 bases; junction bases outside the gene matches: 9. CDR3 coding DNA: TGTGCCAGTAATCCGACTAGCGCCCTAACAGATACGCAGTATTTT. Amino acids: CASNPTSALTDTQYF.

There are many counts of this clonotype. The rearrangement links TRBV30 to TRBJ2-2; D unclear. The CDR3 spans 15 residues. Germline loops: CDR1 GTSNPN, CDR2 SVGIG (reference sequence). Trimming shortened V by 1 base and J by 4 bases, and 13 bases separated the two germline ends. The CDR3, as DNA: TGTGCCTGGAGTGCCCGACGGACCCTCACCGGGGAGCTGTTTTTT. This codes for CAWSARRTLTGELFF.

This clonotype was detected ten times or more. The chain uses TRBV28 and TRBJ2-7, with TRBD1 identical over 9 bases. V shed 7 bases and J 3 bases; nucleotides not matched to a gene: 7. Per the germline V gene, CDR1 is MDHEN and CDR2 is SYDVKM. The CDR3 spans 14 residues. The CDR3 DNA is TGTGCCAGCAACTCCGGGACAGGGTTCTACGAGCAGTACTTC. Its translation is CASNSGTGFYEQYF.

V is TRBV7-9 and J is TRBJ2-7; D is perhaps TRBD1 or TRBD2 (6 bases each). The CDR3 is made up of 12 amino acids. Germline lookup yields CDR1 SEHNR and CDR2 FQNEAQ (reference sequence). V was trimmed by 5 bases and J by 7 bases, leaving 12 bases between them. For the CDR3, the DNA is TGTGCCAGCAGCGCACAAGGGGGGGAGCAGTACTTC. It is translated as CASSAQGGEQYF.

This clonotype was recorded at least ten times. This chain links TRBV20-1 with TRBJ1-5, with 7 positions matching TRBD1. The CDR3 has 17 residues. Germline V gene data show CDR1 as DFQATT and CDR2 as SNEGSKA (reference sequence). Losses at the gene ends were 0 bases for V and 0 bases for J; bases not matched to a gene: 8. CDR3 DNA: TGCAGTGCTAGAGAACAGGGGAGGGCTTATAGCAATCAGCCCCAGCATTTT. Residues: CSAREQGRAYSNQPQHF.

The CDR3 nucleotides are TGCAGCGTTTTTCAGGGGGCGGTGGACGAGCAGTACTTC. Translation: CSVFQGAVDEQYF. The chain combines TRBV29-1 with TRBJ2-7; 8 nucleotides match TRBD1. The CDR3 spans 13 residues. The V segment lost 5 bases and the J segment 5 bases; nucleotides outside the gene matches: 8. Germline lookup yields CDR1 SQVTM and CDR2 ANQGSEA.

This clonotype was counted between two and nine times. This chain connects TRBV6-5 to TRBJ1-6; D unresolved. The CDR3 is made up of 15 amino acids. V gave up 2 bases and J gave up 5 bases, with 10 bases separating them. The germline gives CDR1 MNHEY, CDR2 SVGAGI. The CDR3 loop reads CASSYSMSDNSPLHF. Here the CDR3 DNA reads TGTGCCAGCAGTTACAGTATGTCAGATAATTCACCCCTCCACTTT.

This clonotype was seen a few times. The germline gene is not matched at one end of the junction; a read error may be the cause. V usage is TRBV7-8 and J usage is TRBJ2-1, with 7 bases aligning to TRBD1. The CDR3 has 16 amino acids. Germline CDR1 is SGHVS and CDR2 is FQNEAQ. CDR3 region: CANSLRDSRLPDEQFF. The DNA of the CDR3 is TGTGCCAACAGCCTCAGGGACAGCCGACTTCCCGATGAGCAGTTCTTC. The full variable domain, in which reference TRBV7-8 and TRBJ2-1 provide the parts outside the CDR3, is GAGVSQSPRYKVAKRGQDVALRCDPISGHVSLFWYQQALGQGPEFLTYFQNEAQLDKSGLPSDRFFAERPEGSVSTLKIQRTQQEDSAVYLCANSLRDSRLPDEQFFGPGTRLTVL.

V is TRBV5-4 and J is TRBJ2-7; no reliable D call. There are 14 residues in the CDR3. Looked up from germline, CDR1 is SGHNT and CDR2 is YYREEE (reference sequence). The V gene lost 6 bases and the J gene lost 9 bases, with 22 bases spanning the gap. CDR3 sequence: CASNLAPAEYGQYF. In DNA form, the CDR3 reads TGTGCCAGCAACTTAGCCCCGGCAGAGTATGGGCAGTACTTC.

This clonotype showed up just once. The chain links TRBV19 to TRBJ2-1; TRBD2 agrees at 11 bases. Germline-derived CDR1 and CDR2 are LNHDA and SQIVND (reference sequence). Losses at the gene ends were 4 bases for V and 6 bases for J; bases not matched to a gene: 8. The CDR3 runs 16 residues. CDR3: CASSTIAGGPLNEQFF. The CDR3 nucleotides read TGTGCCAGTAGTACAATAGCGGGAGGGCCGCTCAATGAGCAGTTCTTC.

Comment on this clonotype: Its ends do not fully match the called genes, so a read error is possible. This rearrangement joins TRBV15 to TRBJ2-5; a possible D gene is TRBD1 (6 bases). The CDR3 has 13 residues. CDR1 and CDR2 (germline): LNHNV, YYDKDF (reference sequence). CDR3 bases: TGTGCCACCAGCAGAGATGCCGACAGGCGCCCCGACTTC. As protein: CATSRDADRRPDF.

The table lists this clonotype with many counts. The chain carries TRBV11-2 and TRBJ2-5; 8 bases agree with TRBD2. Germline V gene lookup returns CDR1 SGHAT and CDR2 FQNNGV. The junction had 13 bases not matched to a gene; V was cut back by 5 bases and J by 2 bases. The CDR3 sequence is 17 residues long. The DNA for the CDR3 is TGTGCCAGCAGCCCACGCACTGGAGCGGGGGATCAAGAGACCCAGTACTTC. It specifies CASSPRTGAGDQETQYF.

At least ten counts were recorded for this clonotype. CDR3 region: CASKTSGSFYNEQFF. CDR3 coding DNA: TGTGCCAGCAAGACTAGCGGGAGCTTCTACAATGAGCAGTTCTTC. This chain uses TRBV2 with TRBJ2-1; 12 bases align to TRBD2. CDR1 is SNHLY and CDR2 is FYNNEI in the germline V gene. V lost 7 bases to trimming and J lost 3 bases; unmatched junction nucleotides: 4. This CDR3 region has 15 residues.

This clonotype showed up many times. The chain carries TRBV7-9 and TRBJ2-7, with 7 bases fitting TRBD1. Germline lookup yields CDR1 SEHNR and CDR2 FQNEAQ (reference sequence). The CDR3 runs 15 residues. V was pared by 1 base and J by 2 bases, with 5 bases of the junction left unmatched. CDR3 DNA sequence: TGTGCCAGCAGCTTAGTTCAGGGGACAGCCTACGAGCAGTACTTC. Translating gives CASSLVQGTAYEQYF.

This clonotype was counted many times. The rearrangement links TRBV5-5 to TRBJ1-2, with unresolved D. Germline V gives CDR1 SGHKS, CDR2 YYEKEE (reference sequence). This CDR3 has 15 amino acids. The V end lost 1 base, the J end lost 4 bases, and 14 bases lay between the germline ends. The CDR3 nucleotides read TGTGCCAGCAGCTTGTTGGTGTCCTTGGGCTATGGCTACACCTTC. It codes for CASSLLVSLGYGYTF. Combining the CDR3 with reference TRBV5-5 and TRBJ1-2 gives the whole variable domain DAGVTQSPTHLIKTRGQQVTLRCSPISGHKSVSWYQQVLGQGPQFIFQYYEKEERGRGNFPDRFSARQFPNYSSELNVNALLLGDSALYLCASSLLVSLGYGYTFGSGTRLTVV.

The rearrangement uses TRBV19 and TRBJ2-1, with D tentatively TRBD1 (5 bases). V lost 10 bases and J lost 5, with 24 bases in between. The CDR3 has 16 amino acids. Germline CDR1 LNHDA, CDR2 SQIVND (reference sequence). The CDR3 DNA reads TGTGCCACCAAAGGCTCTGGGGCAGGGCCGAACAATGAGCAGTTCTTC. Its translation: CATKGSGAGPNNEQFF.

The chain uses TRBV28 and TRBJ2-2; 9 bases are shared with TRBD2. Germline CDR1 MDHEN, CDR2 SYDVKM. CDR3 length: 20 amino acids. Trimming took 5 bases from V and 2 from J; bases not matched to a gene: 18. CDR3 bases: TGTGCCAGCAGTCCCCCCCCCCGAGGCGGGAGGGCCTATAACACCGGGGAGCTGTTTTTT. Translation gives CASSPPPRGGRAYNTGELFF. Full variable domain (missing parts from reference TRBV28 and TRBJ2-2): DVKVTQSSRYLVKRTGEKVFLECVQDMDHENMFWYRQDPGLGLRLIYFSYDVKMKEKGDIPEGYSVSREKKERFSLILESASTNQTSMYLCASSPPPRGGRAYNTGELFFGEGSRLTVL.

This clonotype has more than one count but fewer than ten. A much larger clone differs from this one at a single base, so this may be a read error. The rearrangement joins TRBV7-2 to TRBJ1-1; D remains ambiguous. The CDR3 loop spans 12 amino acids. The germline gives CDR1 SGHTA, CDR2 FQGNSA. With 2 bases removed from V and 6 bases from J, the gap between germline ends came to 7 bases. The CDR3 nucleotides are TGTGCCAGCAGCTTAACCGGAGCTGAAGCTTTCTTT. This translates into CASSLTGAEAFF.

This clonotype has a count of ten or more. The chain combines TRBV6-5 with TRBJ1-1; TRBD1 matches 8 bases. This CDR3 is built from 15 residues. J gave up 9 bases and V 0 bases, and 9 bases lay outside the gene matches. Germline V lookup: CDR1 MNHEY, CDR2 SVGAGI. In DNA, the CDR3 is TGTGCCAGCAGTTACTCGCAGGGGGCGAGGAGAAAAGCTTTCTTT. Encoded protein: CASSYSQGARRKAFF.

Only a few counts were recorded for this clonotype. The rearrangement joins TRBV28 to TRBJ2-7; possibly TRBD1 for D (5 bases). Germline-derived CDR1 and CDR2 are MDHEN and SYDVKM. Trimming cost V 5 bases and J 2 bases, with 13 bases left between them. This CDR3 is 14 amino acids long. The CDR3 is CASSGAGEAYEQYF. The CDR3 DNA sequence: TGTGCCAGCAGTGGGGCCGGCGAAGCCTACGAGCAGTACTTC.

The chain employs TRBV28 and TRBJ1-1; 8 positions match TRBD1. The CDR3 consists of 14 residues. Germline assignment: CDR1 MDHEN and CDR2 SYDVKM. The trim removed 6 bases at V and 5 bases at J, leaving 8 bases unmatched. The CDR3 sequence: CASSRQGQGTEAFF. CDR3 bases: TGTGCCAGCAGCCGACAGGGGCAGGGGACTGAAGCTTTCTTT.

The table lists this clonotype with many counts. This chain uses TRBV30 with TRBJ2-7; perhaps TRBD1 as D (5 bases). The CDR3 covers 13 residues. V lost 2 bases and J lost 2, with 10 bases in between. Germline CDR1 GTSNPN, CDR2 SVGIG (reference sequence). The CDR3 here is CAWSFQGTYEQYF. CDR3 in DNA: TGTGCCTGGAGTTTCCAGGGTACCTACGAGCAGTACTTC.